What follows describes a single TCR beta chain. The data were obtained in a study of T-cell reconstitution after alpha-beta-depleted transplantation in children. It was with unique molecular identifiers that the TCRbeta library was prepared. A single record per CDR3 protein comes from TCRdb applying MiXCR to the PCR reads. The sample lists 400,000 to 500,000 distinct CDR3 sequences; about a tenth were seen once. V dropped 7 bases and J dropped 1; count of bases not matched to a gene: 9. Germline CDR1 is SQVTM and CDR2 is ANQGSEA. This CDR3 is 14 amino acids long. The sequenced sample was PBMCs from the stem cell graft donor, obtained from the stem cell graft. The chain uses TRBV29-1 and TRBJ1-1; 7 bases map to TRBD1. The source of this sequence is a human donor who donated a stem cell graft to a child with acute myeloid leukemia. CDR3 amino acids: CSAYRTGQNTEAFF. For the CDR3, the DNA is TGCAGCGCCTACCGGACAGGCCAGAACACTGAAGCTTTCTTT.